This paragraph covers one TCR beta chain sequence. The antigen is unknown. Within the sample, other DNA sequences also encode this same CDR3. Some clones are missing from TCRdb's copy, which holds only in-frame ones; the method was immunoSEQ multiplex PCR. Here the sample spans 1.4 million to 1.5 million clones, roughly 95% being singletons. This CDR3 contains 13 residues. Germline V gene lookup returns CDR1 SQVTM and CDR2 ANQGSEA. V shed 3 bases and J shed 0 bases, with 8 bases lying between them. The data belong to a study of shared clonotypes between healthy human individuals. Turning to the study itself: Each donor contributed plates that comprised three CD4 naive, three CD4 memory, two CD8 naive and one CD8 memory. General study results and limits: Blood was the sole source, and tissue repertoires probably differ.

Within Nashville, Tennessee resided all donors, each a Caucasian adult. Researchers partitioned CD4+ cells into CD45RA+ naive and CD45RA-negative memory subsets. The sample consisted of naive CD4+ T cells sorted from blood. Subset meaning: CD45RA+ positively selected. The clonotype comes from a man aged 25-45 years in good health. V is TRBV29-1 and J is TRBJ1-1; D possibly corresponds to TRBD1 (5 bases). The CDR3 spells CSVEGRLNTEAFF. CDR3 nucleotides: TGCAGCGTTGAGGGACGCTTGAACACTGAAGCTTTCTTT.